This TCR beta chain was found in a study of CD4 and CD8 cells across lung adenocarcinoma regions. TCRdb itself ran the PCR reads through MiXCR, one entry per CDR3 protein. The sample holds about 12,000 distinct CDR3 sequences; approximately 56% are singletons and the top ten take around 36%. Germline CDR1 reads ENHRY; CDR2 reads SYGVKD. This CDR3 has 17 amino acids. Donors had localized lung adenocarcinoma, a non-small cell lung cancer. Points on this clonotype: A much larger clone differs from this one at a single base, so this may be a read error.

The chain links TRBV10-3 to TRBJ2-6; D unclear. Sequenced sample: CD8+ T cells from the margin of a lung tumor. This TCR came from a female donor with lung adenocarcinoma. The CD4 and CD8 labels of this study may be unreliable. The CDR3 nucleotides read TGTGCCATCAGTGAGTCGATGGCAGCCGGTGGGGTCAACGTCCTGACTTTC. It yields the protein CAISESMAAGGVNVLTF.